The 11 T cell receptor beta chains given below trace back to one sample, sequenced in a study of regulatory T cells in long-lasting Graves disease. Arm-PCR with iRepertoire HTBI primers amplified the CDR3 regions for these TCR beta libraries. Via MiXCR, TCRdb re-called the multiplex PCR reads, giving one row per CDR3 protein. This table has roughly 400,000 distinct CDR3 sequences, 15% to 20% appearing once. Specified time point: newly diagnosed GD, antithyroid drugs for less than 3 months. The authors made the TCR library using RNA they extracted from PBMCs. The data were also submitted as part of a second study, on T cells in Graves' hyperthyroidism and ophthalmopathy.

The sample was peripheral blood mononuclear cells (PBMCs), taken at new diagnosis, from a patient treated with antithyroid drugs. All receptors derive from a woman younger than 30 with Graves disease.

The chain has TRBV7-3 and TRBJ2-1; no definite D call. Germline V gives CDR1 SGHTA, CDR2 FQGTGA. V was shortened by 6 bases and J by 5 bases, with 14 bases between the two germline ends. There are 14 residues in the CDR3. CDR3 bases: TGTGCCAGCAGACCCTCCCTAGAGGACAATGAGCAGTTCTTC. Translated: CASRPSLEDNEQFF.

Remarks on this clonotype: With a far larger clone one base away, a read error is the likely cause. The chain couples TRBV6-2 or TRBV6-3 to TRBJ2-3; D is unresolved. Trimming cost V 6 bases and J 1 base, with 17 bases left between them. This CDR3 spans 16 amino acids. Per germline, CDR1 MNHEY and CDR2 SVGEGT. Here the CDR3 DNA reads TGTGCCAGCAGCCGAGTGTTAGCTAAGCGCACAGATACGCAGTATTTT. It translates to CASSRVLAKRTDTQYF.

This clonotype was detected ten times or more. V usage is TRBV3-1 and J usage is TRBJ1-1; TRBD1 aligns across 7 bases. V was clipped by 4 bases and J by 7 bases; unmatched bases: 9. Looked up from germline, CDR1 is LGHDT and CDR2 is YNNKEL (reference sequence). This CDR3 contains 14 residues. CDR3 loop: CASSPPGQRIEAFF. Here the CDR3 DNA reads TGTGCCAGCAGCCCCCCGGGACAGAGAATTGAAGCTTTCTTT.

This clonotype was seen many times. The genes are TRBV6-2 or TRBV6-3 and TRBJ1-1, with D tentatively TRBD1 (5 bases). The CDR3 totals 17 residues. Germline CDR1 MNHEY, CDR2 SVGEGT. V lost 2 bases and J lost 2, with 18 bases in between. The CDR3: CASSYTSRGDRNTEAFF. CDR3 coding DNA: TGTGCCAGCAGTTACACTTCTAGGGGCGACCGAAACACTGAAGCTTTCTTT.

The CDR3 here is CASSLAPGGETQYF. As DNA, the CDR3 is TGTGCCAGCAGCTTAGCGCCAGGGGGAGAGACCCAGTACTTC. The chain links TRBV7-6 to TRBJ2-5; the match to TRBD1 covers 7 bases. In germline, CDR1 is SGHVS, CDR2 FNYEAQ. The CDR3 has 14 residues. Trimming took 0 bases from V and 4 from J; bases not matched to a gene: 2.

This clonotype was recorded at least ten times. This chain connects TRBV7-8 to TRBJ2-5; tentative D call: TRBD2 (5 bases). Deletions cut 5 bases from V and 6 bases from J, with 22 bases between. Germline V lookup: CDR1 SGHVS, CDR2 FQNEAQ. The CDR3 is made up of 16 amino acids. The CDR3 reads CASSPLEGRVQQTQYF. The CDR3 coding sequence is TGTGCCAGCAGCCCCCTCGAAGGGCGGGTTCAACAGACCCAGTACTTC.

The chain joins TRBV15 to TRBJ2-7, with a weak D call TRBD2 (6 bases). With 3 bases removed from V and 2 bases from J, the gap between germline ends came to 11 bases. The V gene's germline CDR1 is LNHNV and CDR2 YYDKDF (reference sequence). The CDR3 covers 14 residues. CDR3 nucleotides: TGTGCCACCAGCAGTAGGAGGGGCACCTACGAGCAGTACTTC. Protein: CATSSRRGTYEQYF. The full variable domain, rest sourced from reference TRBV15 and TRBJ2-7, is DAMVIQNPRYQVTQFGKPVTLSCSQTLNHNVMYWYQQKSSQAPKLLFHYYDKDFNNEADTPDNFQSRRPNTSFCFLDIRSPGLGDTAMYLCATSSRRGTYEQYFGPGTRLTVT.

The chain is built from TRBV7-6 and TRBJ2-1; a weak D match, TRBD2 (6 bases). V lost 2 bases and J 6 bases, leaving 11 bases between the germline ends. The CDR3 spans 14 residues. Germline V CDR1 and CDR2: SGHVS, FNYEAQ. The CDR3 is CASSLTGLPNEQFF. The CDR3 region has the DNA TGTGCCAGCAGCTTAACGGGACTTCCCAATGAGCAGTTCTTC.

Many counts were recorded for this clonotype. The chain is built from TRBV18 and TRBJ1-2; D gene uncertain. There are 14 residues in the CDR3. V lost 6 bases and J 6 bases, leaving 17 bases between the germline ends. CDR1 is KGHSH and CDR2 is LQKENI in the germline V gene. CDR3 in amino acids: CASSPPEKTDGYTF. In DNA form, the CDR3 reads TGTGCCAGCTCCCCCCCCGAGAAGACTGATGGCTACACCTTC.

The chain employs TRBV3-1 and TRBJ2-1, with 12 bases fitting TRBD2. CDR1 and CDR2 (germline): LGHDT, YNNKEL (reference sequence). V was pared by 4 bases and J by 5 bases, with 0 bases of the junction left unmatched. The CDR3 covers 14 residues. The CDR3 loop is CASSRTSGDNEQFF. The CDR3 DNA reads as TGTGCCAGCAGCCGGACTAGCGGGGACAATGAGCAGTTCTTC.

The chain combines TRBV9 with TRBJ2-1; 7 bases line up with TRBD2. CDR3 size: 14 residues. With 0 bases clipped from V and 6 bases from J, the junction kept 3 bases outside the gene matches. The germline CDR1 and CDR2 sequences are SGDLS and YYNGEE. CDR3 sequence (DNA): TGTGCCAGCAGCGTAGGACTAGCCTCCAATGAGCAGTTCTTC. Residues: CASSVGLASNEQFF.